A single sample is the source of the 18 T cell receptor beta chains below, sequenced in a study of T cell responses to AZD1222 COVID-19 vaccine. TCRdb keeps only in-frame clones here, not all; method: immunoSEQ multiplex PCR. The sample includes about 190,000 clones, 85% to 95% seen only once; the top ten take 1% to 1.5%. The sample in question was peripheral blood, obtained on day 0 of AZD1222 vaccination. The receptors here all came from an adult in good health.

This chain links TRBV30 with TRBJ2-3; 9 bases fit TRBD2. Trimming took 4 bases from V and 4 from J; bases not matched to a gene: 12. Germline loops: CDR1 GTSNPN, CDR2 SVGIG (reference sequence). The CDR3 is 16 residues long. Here the CDR3 DNA reads TGTGCCTGGAACCATATGGCTAGCGGGGCCTCAGATACGCAGTATTTT. This codes for CAWNHMASGASDTQYF. Supplemented by reference TRBV30 and TRBJ2-3, the full variable domain reads SQTIHQWPATLVQPVGSPLSLECTVEGTSNPNLYWYRQAAGRGLQLLFYSVGIGQISSEVPQNLSASRPQDRQFILSSKKLLLSDSGFYLCAWNHMASGASDTQYFGPGTRLTVL.

The chain recombines TRBV9 with TRBJ1-1; 7 bases are a match to TRBD1. Germline values: CDR1 SGDLS, CDR2 YYNGEE. The CDR3 is 14 amino acids. V lost 4 bases, J lost 3 bases, and 6 bases stayed unmatched. The CDR3 sequence: CASSSWTGDTEAFF. CDR3 in DNA: TGTGCCAGCAGCTCTTGGACAGGCGACACTGAAGCTTTCTTT. Variable domain in full (rest from reference TRBV9 and TRBJ1-1): DSGVTQTPKHLITATGQRVTLRCSPRSGDLSVYWYQQSLDQGLQFLIQYYNGEERAKGNILERFSAQQFPDLHSELNLSSLELGDSALYFCASSSWTGDTEAFFGQGTRLTVV.

The chain links TRBV3-1 (or the pseudogene TRBV3-2) to TRBJ2-1; no firm D call. Germline CDR1 LGHDT, CDR2 YNNKEL (reference sequence). Trimming stripped 0 bases from V and 12 bases from J, with 12 bases between. The CDR3 has 13 residues. CDR3 DNA sequence: TGTGCCAGCAGCCAAGATAGGCCAGCAGGGCAGTTCTTC. Translation: CASSQDRPAGQFF.

The rearrangement joins TRBV7-5 to TRBJ1-5. TRBV7-5 is a pseudogene. This CDR3 is 15 amino acids long. The CDR3 sequence: CARSRSGYSNQPQHF. CDR3 coding DNA: TGTGCCAGAAGCCGCAGTGGGTATAGCAATCAGCCCCAGCATTTT.

Regarding this clone: This sample includes further DNA sequences coding for the same CDR3. The chain is built from TRBV7-9 and TRBJ1-1; 9 bases line up with TRBD1. The CDR3 spans 14 residues. J lost 1 base, V lost 3 bases, and 0 bases had no gene match. Germline values: CDR1 SEHNR, CDR2 FQNEAQ (reference sequence). Here the CDR3 DNA reads TGTGCCAGCAGCTTGGGACAGGGGAACACTGAAGCTTTCTTT. Residues: CASSLGQGNTEAFF.

The chain uses TRBV6-2 or TRBV6-3 and TRBJ2-4; 9 bases fit TRBD2. The CDR3 is made up of 15 amino acids. The J segment lost 6 bases and the V segment lost 0 bases, leaving 3 bases of the junction unmatched. Germline loops: CDR1 MNHEY, CDR2 SVGEGT. The DNA of the CDR3 is TGTGCCAGCAGTTACTCGCGGGGGGGCGGAAACATTCAGTACTTC. Translation gives CASSYSRGGGNIQYF.

In DNA form, the CDR3 reads TGCGCCAGCAGCTTCAAAAGCCAAGAGACCCAGTACTTC. It yields the protein CASSFKSQETQYF. V gene TRBV5-1 combines with J gene TRBJ2-5; D remains ambiguous. This CDR3 region has 13 residues. Trimming took off 2 bases at V and 1 base at J, with 6 bases between the two ends. CDR1 and CDR2 from the germline V gene are SGHRS and YFSETQ.

The chain couples TRBV27 to TRBJ2-7; D tentatively reads TRBD1 or TRBD2 (6 bases each). From germline, CDR1 is MNHEY and CDR2 SMNVEV (reference sequence). Trimming stripped 5 bases from V and 4 bases from J, with 15 bases between. This CDR3 has 14 residues. The CDR3 bases are TGTGCCAGCAGTCACTATTCGGGGGCTTACGAGCAGTACTTC. Protein sequence: CASSHYSGAYEQYF.

The chain employs TRBV12-3 or TRBV12-4 and TRBJ1-2, with unresolved D. Deletions cut 6 bases from V and 9 bases from J, with 14 bases between. The length of the CDR3 is 12 residues. The CDR3 here is CASRPSGSSYTF. CDR3 nucleotide sequence: TGTGCCAGCAGGCCTTCGGGGAGCAGCTACACCTTC.

The chain links TRBV7-2 to TRBJ2-7, with 13 bases that match TRBD2. J was trimmed by 7 bases and V by 3 bases; bases with no gene match: 6. There are 15 residues in the CDR3. The germline CDR1 and CDR2 sequences are SGHTA and FQGNSA. The CDR3 is CASSFTSGGALEQYF. The CDR3 DNA reads as TGTGCCAGCAGCTTCACTAGCGGGGGGGCACTTGAGCAGTACTTC.

The chain uses TRBV6-5 and TRBJ2-3, with D perhaps matching TRBD2 (7 bases). V lost 5 bases and J lost 2, with 8 bases in between. The length of the CDR3 is 13 residues. Germline V gives CDR1 MNHEY, CDR2 SVGAGI. DNA for the CDR3: TGTGCCAGCAGTCGGGGGGCCACAGATACGCAGTATTTT. Translation gives CASSRGATDTQYF.

This chain uses TRBV5-1 with TRBJ1-5; D uncertain. Germline V gene data show CDR1 as SGHRS and CDR2 as YFSETQ. This CDR3 region has 18 residues. The V gene lost 0 bases and the J gene lost 3 bases, with 19 bases spanning the gap. DNA for the CDR3: TGCGCCAGCAGCTTGGTTGAAGGTACGACCGCCCACAATCAGCCCCAGCATTTT. Translation: CASSLVEGTTAHNQPQHF. Based on the CDR3 plus reference TRBV5-1 and TRBJ1-5, the full variable domain is KAGVTQTPRYLIKTRGQQVTLSCSPISGHRSVSWYQQTPGQGLQFLFEYFSETQRNKGNFPGRFSGRQFSNSRSEMNVSTLELGDSALYLCASSLVEGTTAHNQPQHFGDGTRLSIL.

This chain uses TRBV5-5 with TRBJ2-5, with D possibly being TRBD1 (6 bases). Trimming stripped 4 bases from V and 5 bases from J, with 18 bases between. Germline CDR1 reads SGHKS; CDR2 reads YYEKEE (reference sequence). This CDR3 comprises 15 residues. In nucleotides, the CDR3 is TGTGCCAGCAGCCTAACAGGGAATGAGCGGGAGACCCAGTACTTC. Translation gives CASSLTGNERETQYF.

The V call is TRBV11-3, the J call TRBJ2-1, with 11 positions matching TRBD1. With 5 bases clipped from V and 8 bases from J, the junction kept 5 bases outside the gene matches. This CDR3 contains 14 residues. In germline, CDR1 is SGHNT, CDR2 YENEEA. The CDR3 bases are TGTGCCAGCAGCCGGGACAGGGGGAAAGATGAGCAGTTCTTC. It specifies CASSRDRGKDEQFF.

This clone has just a few counts. Additional DNA sequences in this sample encode the identical CDR3. This sequence joins TRBV12-3 or TRBV12-4 and TRBJ1-1; D might be TRBD1 (6 bases). The CDR3 spans 13 residues. Trimming stripped 5 bases from V and 1 base from J, with 8 bases between. CDR3 DNA sequence: TGTGCCAGCAGTCCGACAGGGAACACTGAAGCTTTCTTT. It encodes CASSPTGNTEAFF.

This chain connects TRBV7-2 to TRBJ1-1; D not resolved. Trimming shortened V by 2 bases and J by 0 bases, and 7 bases separated the two germline ends. This CDR3 has 14 amino acids. Germline V CDR1 and CDR2: SGHTA, FQGNSA. The DNA for the CDR3 is TGTGCCAGCAGCTTACCAGGCCTGAACACTGAAGCTTTCTTT. It specifies CASSLPGLNTEAFF.

The rearrangement links TRBV24-1 to TRBJ2-1; 13 positions agree with TRBD2. Germline CDR1 reads KGHDR; CDR2 reads SFDVKD. The V and J ends lost 4 bases and 5 bases, in that order; junction bases with no gene match: 7. This CDR3 has 17 residues. The CDR3 spells CATSDTELAGGNNEQFF. Here the CDR3 DNA reads TGTGCCACCAGTGACACTGAACTAGCGGGGGGGAACAATGAGCAGTTCTTC.

J is TRBJ2-7 and V is TRBV5-3; D is uncertain. TRBV5-3 falls under the ORF class, with uncertain function. Trimming took off 0 bases at V and 2 bases at J, with 12 bases between the two ends. There are 15 residues in the CDR3. CDR3 coding DNA: TGTGCCAGAAGCTTGGGGGTGGCAGAAACCTACGAGCAGTACTTC. This encodes CARSLGVAETYEQYF.